This TCR beta chain appears in the sequencing data of a study of shared clonotypes between healthy human individuals. Across the whole study: Three plates each covered CD4 naive and memory; CD8 naive two, CD8 memory one.

The CDR3 consists of 13 residues. Trimming left V 9 bases short and J 4 bases short, with 15 bases between. Germline V gene data show CDR1 as MNHNS and CDR2 as SASEGT. Combination of CD45RO+ cells with CCR7-negative CD45RA+ TemRA cells was used for CD8 memory. TCRdb keeps only in-frame clones here, not all; method: immunoSEQ multiplex PCR. The sample has 400,000 or so clones; 96% are singletons. This chain links TRBV6-1 with TRBJ2-5, with a tentative D call TRBD1 (5 bases). Sequenced sample: memory CD8+ T cells sorted from blood. As for subset: CD45RO+ cells pooled with CCR7-negative TemRA cells. This sequence originates from a man aged 25-45 years in good health. The CDR3 loop is CASGVGLGETQYF. CDR3 nucleotides: TGTGCCAGTGGGGTGGGGCTCGGAGAGACCCAGTACTTC.